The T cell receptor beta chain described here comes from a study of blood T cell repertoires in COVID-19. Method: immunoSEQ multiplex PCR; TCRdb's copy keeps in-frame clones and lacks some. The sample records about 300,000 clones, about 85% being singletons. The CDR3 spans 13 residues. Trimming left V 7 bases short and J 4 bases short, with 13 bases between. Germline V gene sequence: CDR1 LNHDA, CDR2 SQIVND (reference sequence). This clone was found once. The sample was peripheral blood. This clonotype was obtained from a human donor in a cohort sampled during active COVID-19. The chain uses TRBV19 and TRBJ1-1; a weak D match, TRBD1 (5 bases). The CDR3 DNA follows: TGTGCCAGTACCTCGACCGGGGGCACTGAAGCTTTCTTT. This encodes CASTSTGGTEAFF.